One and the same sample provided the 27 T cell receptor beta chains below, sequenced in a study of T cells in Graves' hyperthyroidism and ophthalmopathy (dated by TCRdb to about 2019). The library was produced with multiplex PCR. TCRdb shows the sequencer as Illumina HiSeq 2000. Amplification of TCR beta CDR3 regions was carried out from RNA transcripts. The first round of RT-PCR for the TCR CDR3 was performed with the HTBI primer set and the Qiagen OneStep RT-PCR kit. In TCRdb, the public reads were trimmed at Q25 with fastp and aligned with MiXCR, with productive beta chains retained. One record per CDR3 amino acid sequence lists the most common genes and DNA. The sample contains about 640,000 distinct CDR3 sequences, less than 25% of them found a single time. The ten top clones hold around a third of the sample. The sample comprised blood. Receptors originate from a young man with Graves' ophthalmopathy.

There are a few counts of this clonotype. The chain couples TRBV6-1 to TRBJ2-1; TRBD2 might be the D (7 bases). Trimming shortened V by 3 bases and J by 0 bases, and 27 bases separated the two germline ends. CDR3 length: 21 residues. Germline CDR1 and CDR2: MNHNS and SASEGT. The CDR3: CASSEGWEIGGRESSYNEQFF. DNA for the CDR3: TGTGCCAGCAGTGAGGGTTGGGAGATTGGGGGGCGGGAGAGCTCCTACAATGAGCAGTTCTTC.

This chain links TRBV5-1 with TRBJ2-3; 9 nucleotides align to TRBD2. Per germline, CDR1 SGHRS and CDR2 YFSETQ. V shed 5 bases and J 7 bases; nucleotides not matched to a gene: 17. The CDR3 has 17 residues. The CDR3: CASSEILTAGGRNTQYF. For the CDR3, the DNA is TGCGCCAGCAGTGAGATTCTAACAGCGGGAGGTCGGAATACGCAGTATTTT.

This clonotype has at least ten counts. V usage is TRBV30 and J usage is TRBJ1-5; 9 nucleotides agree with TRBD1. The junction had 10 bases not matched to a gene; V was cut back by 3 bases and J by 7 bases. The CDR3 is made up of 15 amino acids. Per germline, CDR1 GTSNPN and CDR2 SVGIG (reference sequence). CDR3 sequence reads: CAWSATGGAGQPQHF. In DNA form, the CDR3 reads TGTGCCTGGAGCGCTACAGGGGGCGCCGGACAGCCCCAGCATTTT. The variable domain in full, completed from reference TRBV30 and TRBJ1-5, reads SQTIHQWPATLVQPVGSPLSLECTVEGTSNPNLYWYRQAAGRGLQLLFYSVGIGQISSEVPQNLSASRPQDRQFILSSKKLLLSDSGFYLCAWSATGGAGQPQHFGDGTRLSIL.

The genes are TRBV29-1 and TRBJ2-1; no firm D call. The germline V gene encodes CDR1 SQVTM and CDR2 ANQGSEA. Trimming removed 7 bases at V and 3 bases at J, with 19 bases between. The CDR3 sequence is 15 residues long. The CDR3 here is CSAEVPAWGYNEQFF. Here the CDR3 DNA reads TGCAGCGCCGAGGTCCCAGCGTGGGGCTACAATGAGCAGTTCTTC.

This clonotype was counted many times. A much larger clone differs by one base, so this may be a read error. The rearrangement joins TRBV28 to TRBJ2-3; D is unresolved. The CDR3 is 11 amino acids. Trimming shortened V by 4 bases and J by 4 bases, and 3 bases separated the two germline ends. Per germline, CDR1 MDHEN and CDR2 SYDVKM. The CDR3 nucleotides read TGTGCCAGCAGTTACGCAGATACGCAGTATTTT. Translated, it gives CASSYADTQYF.

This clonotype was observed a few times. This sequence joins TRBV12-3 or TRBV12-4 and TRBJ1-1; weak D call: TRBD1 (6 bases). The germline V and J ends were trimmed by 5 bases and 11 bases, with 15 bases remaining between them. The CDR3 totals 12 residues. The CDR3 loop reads CASSTQGPRAFF. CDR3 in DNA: TGTGCCAGCAGTACTCAGGGGCCGCGGGCTTTCTTT.

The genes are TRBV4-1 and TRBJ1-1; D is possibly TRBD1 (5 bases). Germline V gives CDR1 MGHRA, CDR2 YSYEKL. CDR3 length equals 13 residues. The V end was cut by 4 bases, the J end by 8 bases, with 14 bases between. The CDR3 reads CASSPPGGEEAFF. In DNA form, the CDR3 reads TGCGCCAGCAGCCCCCCTGGGGGGGAAGAAGCTTTCTTT.

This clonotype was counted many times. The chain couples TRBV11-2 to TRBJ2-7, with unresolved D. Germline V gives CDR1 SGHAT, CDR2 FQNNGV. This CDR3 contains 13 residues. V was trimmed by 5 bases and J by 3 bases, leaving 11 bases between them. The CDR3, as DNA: TGTGCCAGCAGCATAAACAGAGACTACGAGCAGTACTTC. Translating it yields CASSINRDYEQYF.

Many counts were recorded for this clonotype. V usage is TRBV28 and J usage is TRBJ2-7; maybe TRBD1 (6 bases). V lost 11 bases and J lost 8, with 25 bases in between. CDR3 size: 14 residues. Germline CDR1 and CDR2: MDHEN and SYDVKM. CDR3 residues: CAVIGEGRGWKQYF. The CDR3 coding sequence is TGTGCCGTCATCGGTGAGGGCAGGGGCTGGAAGCAGTACTTC.

CDR3 bases: TGTGCCAGCAGACGGACAGGGGGCACAGATACGCAGTATTTT. Its translation: CASRRTGGTDTQYF. The chain employs TRBV12-3 or TRBV12-4 and TRBJ2-3; 9 nucleotides align to TRBD1. J gave up 1 base and V 6 bases, and 2 bases lay outside the gene matches. CDR3 size: 14 residues.

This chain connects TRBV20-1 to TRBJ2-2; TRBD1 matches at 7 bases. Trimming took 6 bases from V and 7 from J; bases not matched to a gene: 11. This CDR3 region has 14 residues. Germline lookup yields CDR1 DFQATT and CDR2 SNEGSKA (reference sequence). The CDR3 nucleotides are TGCAGTGCCAGATCGGACAGGTTAATCGGGGAGCTGTTTTTT. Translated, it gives CSARSDRLIGELFF.

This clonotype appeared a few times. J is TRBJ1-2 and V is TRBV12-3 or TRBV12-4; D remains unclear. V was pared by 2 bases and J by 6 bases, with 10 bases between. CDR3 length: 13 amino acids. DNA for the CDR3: TGTGCCAGCAGTTTATCATCAGAAGATGGCTACACCTTC. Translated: CASSLSSEDGYTF.

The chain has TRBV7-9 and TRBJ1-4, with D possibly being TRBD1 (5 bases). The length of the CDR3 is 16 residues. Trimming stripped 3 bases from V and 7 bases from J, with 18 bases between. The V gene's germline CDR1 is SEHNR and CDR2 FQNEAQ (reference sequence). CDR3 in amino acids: CASSLGRDPRGEKLFF. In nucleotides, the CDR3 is TGTGCCAGCAGCTTGGGCCGGGACCCCCGAGGTGAAAAACTGTTTTTT.

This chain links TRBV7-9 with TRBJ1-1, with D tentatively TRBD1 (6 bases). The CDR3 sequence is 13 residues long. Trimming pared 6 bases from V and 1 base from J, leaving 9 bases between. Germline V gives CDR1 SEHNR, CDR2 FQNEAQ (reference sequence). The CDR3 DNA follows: TGTGCCAGCAGAGTAGGGGGGAACACTGAAGCTTTCTTT. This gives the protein CASRVGGNTEAFF. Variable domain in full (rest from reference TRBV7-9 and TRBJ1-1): DTGVSQNPRHKITKRGQNVTFRCDPISEHNRLYWYRQTLGQGPEFLTYFQNEAQLEKSRLLSDRFSAERPKGSFSTLEIQRTEQGDSAMYLCASRVGGNTEAFFGQGTRLTVV.

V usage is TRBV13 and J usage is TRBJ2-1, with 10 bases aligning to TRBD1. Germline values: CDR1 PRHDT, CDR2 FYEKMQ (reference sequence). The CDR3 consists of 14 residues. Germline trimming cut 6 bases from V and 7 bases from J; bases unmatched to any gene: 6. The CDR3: CASRRDRGRNEQFF. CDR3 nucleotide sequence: TGTGCCAGCAGGAGGGACAGGGGAAGGAATGAGCAGTTCTTC.

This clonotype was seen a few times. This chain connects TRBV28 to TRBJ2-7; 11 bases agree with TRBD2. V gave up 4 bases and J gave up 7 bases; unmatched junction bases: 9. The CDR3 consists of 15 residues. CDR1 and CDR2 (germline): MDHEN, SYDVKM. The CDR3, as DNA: TGTGCCAGCAGTTCAGGGGGGACTAGCGGTTGGGAGCAGTACTTC. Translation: CASSSGGTSGWEQYF.

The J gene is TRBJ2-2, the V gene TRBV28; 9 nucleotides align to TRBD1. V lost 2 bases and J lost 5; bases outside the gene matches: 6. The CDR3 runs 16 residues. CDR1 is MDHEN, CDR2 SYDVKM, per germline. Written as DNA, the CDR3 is TGTGCCAGCAGTTTAGGACAGGGGTGGATAACCGGGGAGCTGTTTTTT. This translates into CASSLGQGWITGELFF.

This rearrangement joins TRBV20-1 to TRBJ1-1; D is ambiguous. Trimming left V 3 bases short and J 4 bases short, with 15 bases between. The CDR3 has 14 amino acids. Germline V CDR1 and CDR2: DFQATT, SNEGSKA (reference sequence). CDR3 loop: CSARPGGGITEAFF. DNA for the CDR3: TGCAGTGCTAGGCCGGGAGGAGGGATCACTGAAGCTTTCTTT.

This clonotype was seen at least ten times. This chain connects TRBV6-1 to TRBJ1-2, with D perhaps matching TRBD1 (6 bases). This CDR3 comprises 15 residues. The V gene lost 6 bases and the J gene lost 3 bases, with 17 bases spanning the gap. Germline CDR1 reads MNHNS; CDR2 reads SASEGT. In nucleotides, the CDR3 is TGTGCCAGCAGCCGATACAGGGATTCCGACTATGGCTACACCTTC. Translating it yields CASSRYRDSDYGYTF.

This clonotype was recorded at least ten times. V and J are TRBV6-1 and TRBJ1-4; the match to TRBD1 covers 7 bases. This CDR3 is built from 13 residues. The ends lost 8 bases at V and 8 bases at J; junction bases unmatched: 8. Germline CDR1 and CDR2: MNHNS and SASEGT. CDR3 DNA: TGTGCCAGCGGGGCAGGGGGGAACGAAAAACTGTTTTTT. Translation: CASGAGGNEKLFF.

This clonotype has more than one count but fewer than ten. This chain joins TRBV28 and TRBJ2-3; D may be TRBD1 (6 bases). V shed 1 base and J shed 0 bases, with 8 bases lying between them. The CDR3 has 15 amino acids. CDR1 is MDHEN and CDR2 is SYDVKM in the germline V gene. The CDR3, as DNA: TGTGCCAGCAGTTTATACCAGGGGAGCACAGATACGCAGTATTTT. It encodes CASSLYQGSTDTQYF.

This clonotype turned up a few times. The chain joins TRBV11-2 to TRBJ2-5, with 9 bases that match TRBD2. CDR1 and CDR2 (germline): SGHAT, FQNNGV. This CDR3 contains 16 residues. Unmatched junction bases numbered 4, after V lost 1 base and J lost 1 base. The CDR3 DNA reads TGTGCCAGCAGCTTAGGGGGCGGGAGGGTCCAAGAGACCCAGTACTTC. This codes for CASSLGGGRVQETQYF.

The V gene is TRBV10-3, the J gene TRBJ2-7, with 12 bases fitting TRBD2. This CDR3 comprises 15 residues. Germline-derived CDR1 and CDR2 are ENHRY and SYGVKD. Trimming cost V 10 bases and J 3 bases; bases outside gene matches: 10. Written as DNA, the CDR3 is TGTGCCACAGGAAGAGGGACTAGCGGGCTCTACGAGCAGTACTTC. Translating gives CATGRGTSGLYEQYF.

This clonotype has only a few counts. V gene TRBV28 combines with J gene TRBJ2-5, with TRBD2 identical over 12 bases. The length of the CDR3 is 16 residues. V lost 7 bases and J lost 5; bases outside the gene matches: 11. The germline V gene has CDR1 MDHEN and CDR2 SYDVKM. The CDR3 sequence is CASKIRLAGVGETQYF. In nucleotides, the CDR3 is TGTGCCAGCAAGATAAGACTAGCGGGAGTAGGTGAGACCCAGTACTTC.

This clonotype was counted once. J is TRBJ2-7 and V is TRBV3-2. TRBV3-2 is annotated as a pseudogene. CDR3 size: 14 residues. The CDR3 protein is CASSQVDCTYEQYF. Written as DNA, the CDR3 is TGTGCCAGCAGCCAAGTTGACTGCACCTACGAGCAGTACTTC.

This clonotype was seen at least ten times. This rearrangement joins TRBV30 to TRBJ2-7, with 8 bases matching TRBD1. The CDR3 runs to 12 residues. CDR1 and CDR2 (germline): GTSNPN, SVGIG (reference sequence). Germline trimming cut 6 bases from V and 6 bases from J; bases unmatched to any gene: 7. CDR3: CACGAGGGEQYF. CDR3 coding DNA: TGTGCCTGTGGGGCAGGGGGCGGCGAGCAGTACTTC.

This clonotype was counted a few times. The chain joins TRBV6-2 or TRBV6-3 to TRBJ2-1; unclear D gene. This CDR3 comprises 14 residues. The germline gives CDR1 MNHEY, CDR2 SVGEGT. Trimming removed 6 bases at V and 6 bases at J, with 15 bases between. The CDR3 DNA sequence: TGTGCCAGCAGGCTCGATGGGTCCCGCAATGAGCAGTTCTTC. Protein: CASRLDGSRNEQFF.